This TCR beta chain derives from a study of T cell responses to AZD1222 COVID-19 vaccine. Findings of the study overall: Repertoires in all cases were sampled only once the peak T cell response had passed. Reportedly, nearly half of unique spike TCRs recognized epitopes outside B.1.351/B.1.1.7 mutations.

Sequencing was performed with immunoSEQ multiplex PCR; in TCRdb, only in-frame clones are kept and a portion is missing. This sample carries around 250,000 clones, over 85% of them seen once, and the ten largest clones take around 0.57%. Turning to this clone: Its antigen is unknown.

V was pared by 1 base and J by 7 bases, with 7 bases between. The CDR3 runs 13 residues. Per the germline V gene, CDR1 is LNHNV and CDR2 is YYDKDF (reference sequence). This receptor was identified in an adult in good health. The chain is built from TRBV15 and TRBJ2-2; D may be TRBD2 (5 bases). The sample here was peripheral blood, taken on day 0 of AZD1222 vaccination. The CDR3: CATSRGEFGELFF. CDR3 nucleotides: TGTGCCACCAGCAGAGGGGAGTTCGGGGAGCTGTTTTTT.